These T cell receptor beta chains were read from a single sample in a study of Tregs in tolerant kidney transplant recipients. Repertoires were generated with immunoSEQ multiplex PCR, while TCRdb's copy carries only in-frame clones and drops some. The sample has about 240,000 clones; about 80% are singletons. Sequencing was performed on CD4+ T cells from blood. These receptors were taken from a human donor in good health. The conserved cysteine and the conserved F or W are not part of the CDR3 here.

V gene | CDR3 protein
TRBV19 | ASRIASDTQY
TRBV19 | ASSIAGTGNTEAF
TRBV4-1 | ASSQPTGHNEQF
TRBV9 | ASSVGETVNTEAF
TRBV11-3 | ASSSSGTASTDTQY
TRBV6-5 | ASSDPGRAEKLF
TRBV7-9 | ASSPNRGLGISEKLF
TRBV5-1 | ASSLAAADTQY
TRBV2 | ASRGGDAQH
TRBV30 | ACDRGVFNEQF
TRBV9 | ASSVGTGGGTGELF
TRBV4-2 | ASSHALYSNTEAF
TRBV19 | ASRIGGALYNEQF
TRBV18 | ASSIQGKETQY